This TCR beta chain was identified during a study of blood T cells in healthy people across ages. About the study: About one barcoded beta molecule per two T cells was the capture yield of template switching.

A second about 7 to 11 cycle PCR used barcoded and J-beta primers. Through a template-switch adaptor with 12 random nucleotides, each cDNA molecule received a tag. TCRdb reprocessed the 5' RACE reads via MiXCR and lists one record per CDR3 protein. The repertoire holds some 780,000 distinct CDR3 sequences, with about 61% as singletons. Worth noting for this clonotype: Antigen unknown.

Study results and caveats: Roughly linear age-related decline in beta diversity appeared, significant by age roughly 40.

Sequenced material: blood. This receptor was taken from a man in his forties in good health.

CDR3 DNA sequence: TGCAGTGCCCGATTAGAGACCCAGTACTTC. It yields the protein CSARLETQYF. The rearrangement links TRBV20-1 to TRBJ2-5; D call uncertain. Trimming pared 6 bases from V and 4 bases from J, leaving 6 bases between. CDR1 DFQATT and CDR2 SNEGSKA come from the germline V gene (reference sequence). The CDR3 sequence is 10 residues long.